This entry features one T cell receptor (beta chain) sequence. The antigen is undetermined. An even split of each subset's genomic DNA across several immunoSEQ plates was performed. The data were produced by immunoSEQ multiplex PCR, yet TCRdb's version contains in-frame clones alone and is incomplete. The data hold about 2.1 million clones, with around 93% observed a single time. With V trimmed by 1 base and J by 2 bases, 9 bases remained unmatched. The CDR3 is made up of 17 amino acids. Germline CDR1 reads SEHNR; CDR2 reads FQNEAQ (reference sequence). This entry belongs to a study of shared clonotypes between healthy human individuals. Study information: Three plates were used per donor for CD4 naive, three for CD4 memory, two for CD8 naive and one for CD8 memory.

CD45RO-negative, CCR7-positively selected cells formed the naive CD8 fraction, excluding terminally differentiated effector memory CD45RA+ cells. Study outcomes and limitations: The generation probabilities recorded for non-shared clonotypes fell below those of clonotypes shared by all four donors. Represented diversity (both genetic and exposure-history) was limited by the small number of donors.

J is TRBJ2-5 and V is TRBV7-9; the match to TRBD1 covers 8 bases. The clonotype comes from a young man in good health. Some clones in this sample may be carry-over from other donors' samples. The sample comprised naive CD8+ T cells from PBMCs. The CDR3 DNA sequence: TGTGCCAGCAGCTTAGGCGGACAGGGCGATGATCAAGAGACCCAGTACTTC. Translated, it gives CASSLGGQGDDQETQYF.